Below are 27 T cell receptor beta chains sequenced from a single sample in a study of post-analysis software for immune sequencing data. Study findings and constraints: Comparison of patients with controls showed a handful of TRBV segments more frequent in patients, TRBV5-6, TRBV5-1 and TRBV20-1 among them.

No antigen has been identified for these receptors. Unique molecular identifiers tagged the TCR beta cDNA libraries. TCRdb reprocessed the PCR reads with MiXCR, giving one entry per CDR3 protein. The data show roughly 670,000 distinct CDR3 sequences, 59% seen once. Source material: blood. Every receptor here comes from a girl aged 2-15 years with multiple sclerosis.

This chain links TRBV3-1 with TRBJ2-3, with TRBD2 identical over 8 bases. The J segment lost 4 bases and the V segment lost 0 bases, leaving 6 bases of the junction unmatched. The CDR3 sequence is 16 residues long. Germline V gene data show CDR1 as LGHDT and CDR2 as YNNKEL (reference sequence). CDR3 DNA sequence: TGTGCCAGCAGCCAAGAGACCAGCGGGGGAGCAGATACGCAGTATTTT. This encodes CASSQETSGGADTQYF.

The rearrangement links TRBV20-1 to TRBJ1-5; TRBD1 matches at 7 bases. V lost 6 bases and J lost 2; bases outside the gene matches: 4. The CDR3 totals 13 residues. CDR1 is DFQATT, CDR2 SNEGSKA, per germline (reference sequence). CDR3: CSALDRGNQPQHF. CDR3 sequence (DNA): TGCAGTGCCTTAGACAGGGGCAATCAGCCCCAGCATTTT.

Written as DNA, the CDR3 is TGCAGTGCTAGGGGAGAGCGGGAAGAGCAGTATTTT. Translated: CSARGEREEQYF. The chain recombines TRBV20-1 with TRBJ2-3; 7 nucleotides agree with TRBD2. Losses at the gene ends were 3 bases for V and 11 bases for J; bases not matched to a gene: 8. Germline V lookup: CDR1 DFQATT, CDR2 SNEGSKA (reference sequence). This CDR3 comprises 12 residues.

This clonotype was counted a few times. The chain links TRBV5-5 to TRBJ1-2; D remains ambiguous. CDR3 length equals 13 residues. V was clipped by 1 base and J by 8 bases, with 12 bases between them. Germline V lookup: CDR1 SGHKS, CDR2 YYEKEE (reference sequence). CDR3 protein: CASSLSDLRGYTF. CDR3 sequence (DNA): TGTGCCAGCAGCTTGTCAGATTTGAGGGGCTACACCTTC. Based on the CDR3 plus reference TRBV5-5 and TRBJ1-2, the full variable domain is DAGVTQSPTHLIKTRGQQVTLRCSPISGHKSVSWYQQVLGQGPQFIFQYYEKEERGRGNFPDRFSARQFPNYSSELNVNALLLGDSALYLCASSLSDLRGYTFGSGTRLTVV.

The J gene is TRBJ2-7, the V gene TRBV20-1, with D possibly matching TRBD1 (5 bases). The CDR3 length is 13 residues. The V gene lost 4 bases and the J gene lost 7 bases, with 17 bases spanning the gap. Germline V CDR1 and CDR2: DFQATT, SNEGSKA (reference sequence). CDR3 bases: TGCAGTGCTAAAAGGGTAGGGGTGGGTGAGCAGTACTTC. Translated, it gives CSAKRVGVGEQYF.

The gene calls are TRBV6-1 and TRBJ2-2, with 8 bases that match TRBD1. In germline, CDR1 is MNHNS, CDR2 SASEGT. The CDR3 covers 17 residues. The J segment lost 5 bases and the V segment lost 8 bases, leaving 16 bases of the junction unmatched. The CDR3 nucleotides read TGTGCCAGCTCACGACCCAACAGGGGGAGTACGACCGGGGAGCTGTTTTTT. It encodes CASSRPNRGSTTGELFF.

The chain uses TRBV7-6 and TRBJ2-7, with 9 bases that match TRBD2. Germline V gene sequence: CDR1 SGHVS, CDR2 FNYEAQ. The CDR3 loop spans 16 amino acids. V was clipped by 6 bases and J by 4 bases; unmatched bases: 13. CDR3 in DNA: TGTGCCAGCAGTCCCCGCTTCGGGACTAGCATATACGAGCAGTACTTC. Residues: CASSPRFGTSIYEQYF.

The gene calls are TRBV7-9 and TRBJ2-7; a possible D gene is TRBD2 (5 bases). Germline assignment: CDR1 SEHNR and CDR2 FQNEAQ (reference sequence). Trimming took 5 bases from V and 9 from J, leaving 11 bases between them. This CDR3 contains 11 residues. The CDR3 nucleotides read TGTGCCAGCAGCCCAGAGGGAGTGCAGTACTTC. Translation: CASSPEGVQYF.

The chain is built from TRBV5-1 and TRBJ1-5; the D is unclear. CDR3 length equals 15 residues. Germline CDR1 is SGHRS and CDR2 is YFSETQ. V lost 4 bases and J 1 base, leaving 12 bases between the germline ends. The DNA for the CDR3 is TGCGCCAGCAGCCCACTAGGCCGGAGCAATCAGCCCCAGCATTTT. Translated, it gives CASSPLGRSNQPQHF.

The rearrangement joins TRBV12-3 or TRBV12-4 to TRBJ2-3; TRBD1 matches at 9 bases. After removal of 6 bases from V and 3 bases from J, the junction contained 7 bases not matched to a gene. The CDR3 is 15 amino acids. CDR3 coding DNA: TGTGCCAGCAGCCGACAGGGGGGAAGTACAGATACGCAGTATTTT. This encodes CASSRQGGSTDTQYF.

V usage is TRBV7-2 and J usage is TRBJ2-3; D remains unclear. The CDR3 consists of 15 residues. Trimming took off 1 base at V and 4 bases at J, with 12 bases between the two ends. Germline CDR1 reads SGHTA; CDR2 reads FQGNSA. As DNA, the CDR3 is TGTGCCAGCAGCTTAGGTTCCATATATGCAGATACGCAGTATTTT. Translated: CASSLGSIYADTQYF.

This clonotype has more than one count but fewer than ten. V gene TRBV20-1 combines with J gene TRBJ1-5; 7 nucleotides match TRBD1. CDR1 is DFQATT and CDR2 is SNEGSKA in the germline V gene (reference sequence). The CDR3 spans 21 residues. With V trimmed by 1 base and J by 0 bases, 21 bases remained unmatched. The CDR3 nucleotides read TGCAGTGCTAGAGCACTACCAGACCGGGACAGCCTAACCACTAGCAATCAGCCCCAGCATTTT. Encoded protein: CSARALPDRDSLTTSNQPQHF.

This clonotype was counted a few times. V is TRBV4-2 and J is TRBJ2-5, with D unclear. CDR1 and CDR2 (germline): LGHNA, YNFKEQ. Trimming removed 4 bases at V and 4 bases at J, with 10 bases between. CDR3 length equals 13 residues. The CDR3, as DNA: TGTGCCAGCAGCCCCTCCCATGGAGAGACCCAGTACTTC. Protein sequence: CASSPSHGETQYF.

In nucleotides, the CDR3 is TGCGCCAGCAGCCTGGGGGGGACTAGCTCCTACGAGCAGTACTTC. As protein: CASSLGGTSSYEQYF. The rearrangement joins TRBV5-1 to TRBJ2-7; 8 bases fit TRBD2. With V trimmed by 4 bases and J by 0 bases, 6 bases remained unmatched. Germline V gene data show CDR1 as SGHRS and CDR2 as YFSETQ. The CDR3 runs to 15 residues.

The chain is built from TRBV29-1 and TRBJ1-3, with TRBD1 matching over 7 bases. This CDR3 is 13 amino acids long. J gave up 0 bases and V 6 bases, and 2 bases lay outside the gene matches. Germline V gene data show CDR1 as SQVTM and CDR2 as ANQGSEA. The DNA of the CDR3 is TGCAGCGTCGGGACAGACTCTGGAAACACCATATATTTT. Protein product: CSVGTDSGNTIYF.

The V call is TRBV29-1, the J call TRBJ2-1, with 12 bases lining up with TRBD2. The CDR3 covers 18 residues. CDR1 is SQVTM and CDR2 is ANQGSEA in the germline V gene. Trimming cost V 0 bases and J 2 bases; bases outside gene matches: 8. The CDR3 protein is CSVEDRVTSGRPYNEQFF. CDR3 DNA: TGCAGCGTTGAAGATCGGGTGACTAGCGGGAGACCCTACAATGAGCAGTTCTTC.

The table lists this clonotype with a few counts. The CDR3 DNA is TGTGCCAGCAGCTTACCGGGACTAAACTATGGCTACACCTTC. Translating it yields CASSLPGLNYGYTF. V and J are TRBV11-1 and TRBJ1-2, with a tentative D call TRBD1 (5 bases). CDR3 length: 14 amino acids. Trimming cost V 2 bases and J 2 bases, with 9 bases left between them. Germline V gene sequence: CDR1 SGHAT, CDR2 FQDESV (reference sequence).

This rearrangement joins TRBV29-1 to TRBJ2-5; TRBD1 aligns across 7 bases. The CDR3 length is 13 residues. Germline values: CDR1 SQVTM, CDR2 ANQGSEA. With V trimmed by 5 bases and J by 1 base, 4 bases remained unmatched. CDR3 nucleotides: TGCAGCGTTAATGAGGGGGCCCAAGAGACCCAGTACTTC. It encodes CSVNEGAQETQYF.

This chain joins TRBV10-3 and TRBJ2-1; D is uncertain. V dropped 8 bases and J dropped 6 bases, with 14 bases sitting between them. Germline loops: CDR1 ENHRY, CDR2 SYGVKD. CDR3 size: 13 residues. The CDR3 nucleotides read TGTGCCATCTTGGCTTCGTCGGGCAATGAGCAGTTCTTC. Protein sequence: CAILASSGNEQFF.

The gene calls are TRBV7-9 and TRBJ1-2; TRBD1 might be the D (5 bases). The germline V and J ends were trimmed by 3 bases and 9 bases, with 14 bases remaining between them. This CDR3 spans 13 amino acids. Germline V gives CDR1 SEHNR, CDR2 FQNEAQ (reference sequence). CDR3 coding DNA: TGTGCCAGCAGCTTCCCACCGCCAGGGAGCTACACCTTC. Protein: CASSFPPPGSYTF. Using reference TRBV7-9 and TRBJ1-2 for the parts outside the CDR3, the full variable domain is DTGVSQNPRHKITKRGQNVTFRCDPISEHNRLYWYRQTLGQGPEFLTYFQNEAQLEKSRLLSDRFSAERPKGSFSTLEIQRTEQGDSAMYLCASSFPPPGSYTFGSGTRLTVV.

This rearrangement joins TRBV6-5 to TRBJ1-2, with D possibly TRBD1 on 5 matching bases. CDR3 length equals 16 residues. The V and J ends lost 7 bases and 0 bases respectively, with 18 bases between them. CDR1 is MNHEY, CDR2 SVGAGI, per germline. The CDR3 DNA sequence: TGTGCCAGCACATCCACCTATCTGGGGGCTAACTATGGCTACACCTTC. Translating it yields CASTSTYLGANYGYTF.

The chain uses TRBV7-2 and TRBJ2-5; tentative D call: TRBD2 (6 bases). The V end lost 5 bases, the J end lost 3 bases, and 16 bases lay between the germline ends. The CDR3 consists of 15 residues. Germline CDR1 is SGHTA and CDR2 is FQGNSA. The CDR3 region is CASSHGGSAKETQYF. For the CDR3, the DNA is TGTGCCAGCAGCCACGGGGGTAGCGCCAAAGAGACCCAGTACTTC.

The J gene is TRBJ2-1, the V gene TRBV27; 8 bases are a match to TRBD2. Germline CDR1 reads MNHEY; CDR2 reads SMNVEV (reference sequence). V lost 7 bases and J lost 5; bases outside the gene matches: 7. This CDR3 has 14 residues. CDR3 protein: CASNAGGADNEQFF. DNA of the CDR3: TGTGCCAGCAACGCGGGAGGTGCTGACAATGAGCAGTTCTTC.

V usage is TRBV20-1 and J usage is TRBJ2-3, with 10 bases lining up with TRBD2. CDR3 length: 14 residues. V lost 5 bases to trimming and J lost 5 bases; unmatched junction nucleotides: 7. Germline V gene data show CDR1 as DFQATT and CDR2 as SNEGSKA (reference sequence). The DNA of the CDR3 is TGCAGTGCTTATCTAGCGGGAGATGTAGATACGCAGTATTTT. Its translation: CSAYLAGDVDTQYF.

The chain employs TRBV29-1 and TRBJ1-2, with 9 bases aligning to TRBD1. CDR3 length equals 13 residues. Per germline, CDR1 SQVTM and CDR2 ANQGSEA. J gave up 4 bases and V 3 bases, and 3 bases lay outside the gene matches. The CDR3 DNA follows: TGCAGCGTTGATGTGGGACAGGGCTATGGCTACACCTTC. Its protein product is CSVDVGQGYGYTF.

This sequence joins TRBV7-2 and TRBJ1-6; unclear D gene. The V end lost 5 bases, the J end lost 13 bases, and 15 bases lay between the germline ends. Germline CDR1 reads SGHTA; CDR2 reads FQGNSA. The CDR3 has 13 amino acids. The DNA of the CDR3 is TGTGCCAGCAGCCCGAATGCGGCAGAGCCCCTCCACTTT. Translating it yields CASSPNAAEPLHF.

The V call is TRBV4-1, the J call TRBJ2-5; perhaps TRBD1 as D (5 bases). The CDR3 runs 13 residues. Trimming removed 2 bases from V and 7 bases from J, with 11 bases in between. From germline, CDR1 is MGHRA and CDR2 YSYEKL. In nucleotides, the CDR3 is TGCGCCAGCAGCCAACCCTTAGACAGGACCCAGTACTTC. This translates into CASSQPLDRTQYF.